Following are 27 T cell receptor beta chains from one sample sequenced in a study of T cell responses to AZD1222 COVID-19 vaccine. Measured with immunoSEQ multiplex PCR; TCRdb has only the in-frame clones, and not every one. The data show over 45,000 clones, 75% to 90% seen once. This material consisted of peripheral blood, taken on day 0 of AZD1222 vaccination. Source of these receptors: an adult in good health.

CDR3 sequence: CASSEADSYEQYF. The DNA of the CDR3 is TGTGCCAGTAGCGAGGCTGACTCCTACGAGCAGTACTTC. This chain links TRBV19 with TRBJ2-7, with D uncertain. This CDR3 contains 13 residues. V lost 6 bases to trimming and J lost 0 bases, with 9 bases between them. Germline V CDR1 and CDR2: LNHDA, SQIVND (reference sequence).

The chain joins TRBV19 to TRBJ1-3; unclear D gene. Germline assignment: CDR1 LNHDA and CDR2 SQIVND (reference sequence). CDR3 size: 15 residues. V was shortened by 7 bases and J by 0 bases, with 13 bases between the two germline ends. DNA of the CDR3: TGTGCCAGTACCACCTCGGGGTTCTCTGGAAACACCATATATTTT. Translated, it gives CASTTSGFSGNTIYF.

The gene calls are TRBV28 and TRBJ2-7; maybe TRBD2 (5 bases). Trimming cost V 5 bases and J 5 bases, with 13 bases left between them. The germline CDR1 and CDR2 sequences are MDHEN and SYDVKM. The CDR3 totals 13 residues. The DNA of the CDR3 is TGTGCCAGCAGTCCGGGAAGGAGCCACGAGCAGTACTTC. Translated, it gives CASSPGRSHEQYF.

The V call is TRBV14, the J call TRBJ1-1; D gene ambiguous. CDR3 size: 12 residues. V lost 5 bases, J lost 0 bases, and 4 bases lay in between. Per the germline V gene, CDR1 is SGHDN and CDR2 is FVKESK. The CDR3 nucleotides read TGTGCCAGCAGCTGGATGAACACTGAAGCTTTCTTT. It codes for CASSWMNTEAFF.

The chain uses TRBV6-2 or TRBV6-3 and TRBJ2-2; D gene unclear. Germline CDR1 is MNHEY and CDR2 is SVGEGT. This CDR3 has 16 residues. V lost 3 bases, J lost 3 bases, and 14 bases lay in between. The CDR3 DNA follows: TGTGCCAGCAGTTATGGAGTTATTGAGGACACCGGGGAGCTGTTTTTT. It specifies CASSYGVIEDTGELFF.

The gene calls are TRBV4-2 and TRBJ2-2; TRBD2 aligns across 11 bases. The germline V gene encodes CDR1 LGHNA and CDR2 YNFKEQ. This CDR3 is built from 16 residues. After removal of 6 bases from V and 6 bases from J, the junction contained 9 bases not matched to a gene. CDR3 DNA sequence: TGTGCCAGCAGTCATGGACTAGCGGGCGGCGCCGGGGAGCTGTTTTTT. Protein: CASSHGLAGGAGELFF.

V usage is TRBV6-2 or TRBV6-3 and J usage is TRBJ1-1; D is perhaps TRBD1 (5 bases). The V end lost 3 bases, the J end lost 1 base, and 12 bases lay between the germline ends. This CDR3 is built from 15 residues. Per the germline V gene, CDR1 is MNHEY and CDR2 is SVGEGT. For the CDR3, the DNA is TGTGCCAGCAGTTATGGGTTGGGACGGAACACTGAAGCTTTCTTT. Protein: CASSYGLGRNTEAFF.

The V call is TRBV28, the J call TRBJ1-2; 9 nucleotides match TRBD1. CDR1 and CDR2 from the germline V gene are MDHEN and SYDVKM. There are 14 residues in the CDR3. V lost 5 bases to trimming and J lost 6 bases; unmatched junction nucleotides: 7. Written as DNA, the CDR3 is TGTGCCAGCAGTATCCGGGACAGGGAGGATGGCTACACCTTC. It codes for CASSIRDREDGYTF.

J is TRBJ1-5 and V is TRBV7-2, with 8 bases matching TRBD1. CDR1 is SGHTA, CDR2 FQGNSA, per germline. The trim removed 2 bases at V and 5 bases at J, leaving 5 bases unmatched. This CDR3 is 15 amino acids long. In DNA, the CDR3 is TGTGCCAGCAGCTTACTCGACAGGGGCGATCAGCCCCAGCATTTT. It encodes CASSLLDRGDQPQHF.

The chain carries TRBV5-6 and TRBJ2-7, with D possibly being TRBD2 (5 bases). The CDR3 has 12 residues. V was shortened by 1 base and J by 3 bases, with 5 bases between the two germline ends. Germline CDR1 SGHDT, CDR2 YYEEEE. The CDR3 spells CASSLTSYEQYF. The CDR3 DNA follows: TGTGCCAGCAGCTTGACTAGCTACGAGCAGTACTTC.

This CDR3 is CASSQEGRTSGRDEQYF. The DNA of the CDR3 is TGCGCCAGCAGCCAAGAAGGAAGGACTAGCGGGAGGGACGAGCAGTACTTC. The chain has TRBV4-1 and TRBJ2-7; 15 bases align to TRBD2. Per germline, CDR1 MGHRA and CDR2 YSYEKL. The length of the CDR3 is 17 residues. Unmatched junction bases numbered 5, after V lost 0 bases and J lost 5 bases.

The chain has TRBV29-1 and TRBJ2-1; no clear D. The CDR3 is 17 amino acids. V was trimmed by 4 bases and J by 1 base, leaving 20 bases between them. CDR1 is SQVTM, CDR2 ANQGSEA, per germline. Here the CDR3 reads CSVGGFWTTTSYNEQFF. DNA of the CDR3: TGCAGCGTTGGTGGTTTTTGGACCACCACTTCCTACAATGAGCAGTTCTTC.

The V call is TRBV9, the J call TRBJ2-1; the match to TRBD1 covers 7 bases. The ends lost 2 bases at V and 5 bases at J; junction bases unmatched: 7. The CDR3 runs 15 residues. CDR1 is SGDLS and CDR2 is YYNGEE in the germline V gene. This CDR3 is CASSVYRGENNEQFF. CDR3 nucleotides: TGTGCCAGCAGCGTCTACAGGGGAGAAAACAATGAGCAGTTCTTC.

The CDR3 sequence is CASSLSGDNSPLHF. As DNA, the CDR3 is TGTGCCAGCAGCTTAAGCGGCGATAATTCACCCCTCCACTTT. V usage is TRBV7-9 and J usage is TRBJ1-6, with D unclear. This CDR3 spans 14 amino acids. Trimming removed 2 bases from V and 5 bases from J, with 7 bases in between. CDR1 SEHNR and CDR2 FQNEAQ come from the germline V gene (reference sequence).

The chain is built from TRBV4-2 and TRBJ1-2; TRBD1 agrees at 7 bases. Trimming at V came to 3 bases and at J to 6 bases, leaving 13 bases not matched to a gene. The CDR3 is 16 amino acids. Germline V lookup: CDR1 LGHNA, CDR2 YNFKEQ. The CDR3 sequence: CASSQAGGFLKDGYTF. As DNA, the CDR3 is TGTGCCAGCAGCCAGGCAGGGGGATTTCTTAAGGATGGCTACACCTTC.

CDR3 sequence: CASSALEPTF. Written as DNA, the CDR3 is TGTGCCAGCAGTGCCCTTGAGCCCACCTTC. The rearrangement links TRBV2 to TRBJ1-2; D is ambiguous. The V end was cut by 4 bases, the J end by 13 bases, with 10 bases between. Germline V gene data show CDR1 as SNHLY and CDR2 as FYNNEI. CDR3 length equals 10 residues.

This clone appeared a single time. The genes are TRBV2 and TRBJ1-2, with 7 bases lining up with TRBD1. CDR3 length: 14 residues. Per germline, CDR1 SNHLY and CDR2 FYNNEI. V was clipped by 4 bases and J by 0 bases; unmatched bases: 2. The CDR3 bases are TGTGCCAGCAGTGGGGACAGTACTAACTATGGCTACACCTTC. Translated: CASSGDSTNYGYTF.

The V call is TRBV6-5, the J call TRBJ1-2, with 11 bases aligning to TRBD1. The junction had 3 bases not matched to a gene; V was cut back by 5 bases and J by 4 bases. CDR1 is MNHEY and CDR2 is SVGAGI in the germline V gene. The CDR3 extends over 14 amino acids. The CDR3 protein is CASSLGQGAYGYTF. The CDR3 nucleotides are TGTGCCAGCAGTCTCGGACAGGGGGCCTATGGCTACACCTTC.

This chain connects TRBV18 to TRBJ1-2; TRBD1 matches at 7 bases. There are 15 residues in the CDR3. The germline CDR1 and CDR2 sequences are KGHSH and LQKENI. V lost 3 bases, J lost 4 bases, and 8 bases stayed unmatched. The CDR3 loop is CASSPAQGSLYGYTF. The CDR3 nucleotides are TGTGCCAGCTCACCGGCACAGGGGAGCCTCTATGGCTACACCTTC.

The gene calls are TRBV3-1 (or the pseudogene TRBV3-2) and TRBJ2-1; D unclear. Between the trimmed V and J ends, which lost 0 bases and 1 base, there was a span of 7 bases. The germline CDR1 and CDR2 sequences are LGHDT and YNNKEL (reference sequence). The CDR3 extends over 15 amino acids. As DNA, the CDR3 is TGTGCCAGCAGCCAAGAAGCTTCATCCTACAATGAGCAGTTCTTC. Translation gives CASSQEASSYNEQFF.

CDR3: CSVAAGGENSPLHF. In nucleotides, the CDR3 is TGCAGCGTTGCAGCGGGGGGGGAAAATTCACCCCTCCACTTT. The chain links TRBV29-1 to TRBJ1-6, with D possibly TRBD1 on 5 matching bases. Per germline, CDR1 SQVTM and CDR2 ANQGSEA. This CDR3 comprises 14 residues. Deletions cut 4 bases from V and 7 bases from J, with 14 bases between.

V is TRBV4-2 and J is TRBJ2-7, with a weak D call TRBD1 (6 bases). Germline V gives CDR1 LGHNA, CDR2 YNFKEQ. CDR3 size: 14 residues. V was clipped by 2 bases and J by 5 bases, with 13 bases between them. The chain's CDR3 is CASSQIGQGNEQYF. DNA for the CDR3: TGTGCCAGCAGCCAAATTGGGCAGGGGAACGAGCAGTACTTC.

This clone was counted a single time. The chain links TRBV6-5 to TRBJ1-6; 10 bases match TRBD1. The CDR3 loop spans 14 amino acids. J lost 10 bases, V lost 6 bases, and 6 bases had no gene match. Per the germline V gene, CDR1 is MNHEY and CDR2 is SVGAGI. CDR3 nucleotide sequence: TGTGCCAGCAGGACAGGGGGCAAGAGCTCACCCCTCCACTTT. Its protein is CASRTGGKSSPLHF.

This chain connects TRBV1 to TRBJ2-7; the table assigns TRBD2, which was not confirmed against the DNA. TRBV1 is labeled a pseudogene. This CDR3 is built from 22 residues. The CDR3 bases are TGCACCAGCAGCCAAGATATCCCTGAGGGAATCGCGGGATCTTGTTGGGTTTACGAGCAGTACTTC. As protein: CTSSQDIPEGIAGSCWVYEQYF.

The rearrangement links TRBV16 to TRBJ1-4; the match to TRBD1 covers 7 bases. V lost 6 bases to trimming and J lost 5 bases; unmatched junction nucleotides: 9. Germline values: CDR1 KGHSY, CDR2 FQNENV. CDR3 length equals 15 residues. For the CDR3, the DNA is TGTGCCAGCAGGGCCAGGACAGGCCCGAATGAAAAACTGTTTTTT. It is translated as CASRARTGPNEKLFF.

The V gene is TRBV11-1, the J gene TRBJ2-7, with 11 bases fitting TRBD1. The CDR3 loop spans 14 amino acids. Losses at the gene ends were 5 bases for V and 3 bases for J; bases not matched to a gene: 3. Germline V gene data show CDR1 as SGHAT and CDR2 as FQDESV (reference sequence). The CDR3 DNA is TGTGCCAGCAGCCAGGGACAGGGGGACTACGAGCAGTACTTC. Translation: CASSQGQGDYEQYF. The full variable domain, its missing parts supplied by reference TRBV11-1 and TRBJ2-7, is EAEVAQSPRYKITEKSQAVAFWCDPISGHATLYWYRQILGQGPELLVQFQDESVVDDSQLPKDRFSAERLKGVDSTLKIQPAELGDSAMYLCASSQGQGDYEQYFGPGTRLTVT.

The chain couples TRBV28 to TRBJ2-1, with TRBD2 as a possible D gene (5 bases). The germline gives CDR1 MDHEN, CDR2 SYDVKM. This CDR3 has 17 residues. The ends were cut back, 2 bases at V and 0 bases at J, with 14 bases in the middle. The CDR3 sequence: CASSLPQLGLSYNEQFF. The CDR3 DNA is TGTGCCAGCAGTTTACCCCAACTAGGGCTCTCCTACAATGAGCAGTTCTTC.